This T cell receptor beta chain was documented in a study of high-grade serous ovarian cancer treatment subgroups. Whole-study findings and limits: Bulk tumor TCR sequencing gave no spatial information.

TCRdb's table, derived via immunoSEQ multiplex PCR, lists solely in-frame clones and lacks some. This table has about 4,900 clones, 65% to 70% appearing once. This clone was recorded only once. The antigen is unknown. The tumor samples were collected prior to definitive surgery or chemotherapy. Sequenced input: tumor tissue. The TCR comes from a human donor with high-grade serous ovarian cancer.

Here the CDR3 reads CASSQGFGPYNEQFF. CDR3 DNA sequence: TGTGCCAGCAGCCAGGGTTTCGGGCCCTACAATGAGCAGTTCTTC. The rearrangement uses TRBV14 and TRBJ2-1; D call uncertain. V was trimmed by 3 bases and J by 2 bases, leaving 11 bases between them. The CDR3 has 15 residues. CDR1 and CDR2 from the germline V gene are SGHDN and FVKESK. Using reference TRBV14 and TRBJ2-1 for the parts outside the CDR3, the full variable domain is EAGVTQFPSHSVIEKGQTVTLRCDPISGHDNLYWYRRVMGKEIKFLLHFVKESKQDESGMPNNRFLAERTGGTYSTLKVQPAELEDSGVYFCASSQGFGPYNEQFFGPGTRLTVL.